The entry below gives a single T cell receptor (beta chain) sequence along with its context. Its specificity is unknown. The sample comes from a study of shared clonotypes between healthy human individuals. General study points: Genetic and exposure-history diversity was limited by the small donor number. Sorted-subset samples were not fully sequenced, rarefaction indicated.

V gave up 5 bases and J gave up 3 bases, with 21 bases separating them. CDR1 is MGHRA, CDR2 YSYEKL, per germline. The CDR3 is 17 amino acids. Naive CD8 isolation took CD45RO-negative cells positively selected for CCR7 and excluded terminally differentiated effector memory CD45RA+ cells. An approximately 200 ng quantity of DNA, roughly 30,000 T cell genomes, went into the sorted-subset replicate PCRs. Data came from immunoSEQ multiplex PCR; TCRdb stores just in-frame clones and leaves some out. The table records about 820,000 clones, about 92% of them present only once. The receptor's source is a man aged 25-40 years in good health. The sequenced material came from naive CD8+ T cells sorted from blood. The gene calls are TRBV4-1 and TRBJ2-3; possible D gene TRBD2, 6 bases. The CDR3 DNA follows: TGCGCCAGCAGCTCCCCTCCTAGCGAGAGACTAACAGATACGCAGTATTTT. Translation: CASSSPPSERLTDTQYF.